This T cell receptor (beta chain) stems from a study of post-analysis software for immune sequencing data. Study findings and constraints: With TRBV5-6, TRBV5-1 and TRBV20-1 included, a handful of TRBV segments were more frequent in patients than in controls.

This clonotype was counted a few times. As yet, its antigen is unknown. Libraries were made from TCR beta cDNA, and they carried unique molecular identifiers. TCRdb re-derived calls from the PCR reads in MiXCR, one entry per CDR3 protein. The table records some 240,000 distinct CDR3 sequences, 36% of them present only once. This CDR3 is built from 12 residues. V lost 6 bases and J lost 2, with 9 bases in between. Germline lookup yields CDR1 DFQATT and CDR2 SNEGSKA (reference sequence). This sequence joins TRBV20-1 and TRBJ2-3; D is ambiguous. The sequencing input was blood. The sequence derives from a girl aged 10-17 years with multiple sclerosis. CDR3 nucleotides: TGCAGTGCCACCCTGGACACAGATACGCAGTATTTT. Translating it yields CSATLDTDTQYF.